This record concerns one T cell receptor beta chain sequence. What it binds is unknown. This record belongs to a study of CD8+CD57+ T cells in acquired aplastic anemia. Looking at the study overall: Recorded DNA amounts for sorted CD4+ and CD8+ cells had an average of around 3 ug. Study-level points and caveats: Patients and controls shared twenty-nine CD8+ CDR3 sequences, highly expressed in patients. Patients did not significantly differ from controls in CD8+ Simpson's diversity.

Genomic DNA, the template, was used for profiling of the TCR beta VDJ and CDR3. Each CDR3 protein gets one entry after TCRdb re-called the reads with MiXCR. Here the sample spans a few hundred thousand distinct CDR3 sequences, 34% being singletons. CDR1 and CDR2 (germline): SGHVS, FNYEAQ. V lost 4 bases and J lost 2; bases outside the gene matches: 5. The CDR3 has 14 amino acids. The chain couples TRBV7-6 to TRBJ2-7, with 7 positions matching TRBD1. Sequenced input: sorted CD4+, CD8+, or CD8+CD57+ T cells (not recorded which) from PBMCs. This TCR came from a human donor in good health, serving as a control. Written as DNA, the CDR3 is TGTGCCAGCAGCTCCGCGACAGGGCCCTACGAGCAGTACTTC. Encoded protein: CASSSATGPYEQYF. Full variable domain (missing parts from reference TRBV7-6 and TRBJ2-7): GAGVSQSPRYKVTKRGQDVALRCDPISGHVSLYWYRQALGQGPEFLTYFNYEAQQDKSGLPNDRFSAERPEGSISTLTIQRTEQRDSAMYRCASSSATGPYEQYFGPGTRLTVT.